A single sample is the source of the 25 T cell receptor beta chains below, sequenced in a study of cytomegalovirus exposure and HLA in healthy donors. Vbeta (60) and Jbeta (13) primers were used in the PCR. Sequencing used immunoSEQ multiplex PCR; TCRdb keeps in-frame clones, though not all of them. The sample shows some 140,000 clones, about four fifths of them seen only once. The sample was PBMCs. Source of these receptors: a female donor in good health and CMV-seronegative.

The CDR3 spells CSARDDEQFF. CDR3 DNA: TGCAGTGCTAGAGACGATGAGCAGTTCTTC. This chain links TRBV20-1 with TRBJ2-1; D is uncertain. The CDR3 is 10 residues long. Germline V gene lookup returns CDR1 DFQATT and CDR2 SNEGSKA (reference sequence). Trimming removed 0 bases from V and 8 bases from J, with 2 bases in between.

This chain links TRBV5-1 with TRBJ2-7; a possible D gene is TRBD2 (6 bases). Germline V CDR1 and CDR2: SGHRS, YFSETQ. Between the trimmed V and J ends, which lost 2 bases and 6 bases, there was a span of 9 bases. CDR3 size: 12 residues. This chain's CDR3 is CASSFSGGEQYF. DNA of the CDR3: TGCGCCAGCAGCTTTTCCGGGGGCGAGCAGTACTTC.

This clone was recorded only once. The V call is TRBV9, the J call TRBJ1-4; D gene unclear. The germline V gene encodes CDR1 SGDLS and CDR2 YYNGEE. CDR3 length: 15 amino acids. Trimming took 4 bases from V and 8 from J, leaving 18 bases between them. CDR3 nucleotides: TGTGCCAGCAGCCCCCGGCAGGCCCTTGGAGAAAAACTGTTTTTT. Encoded protein: CASSPRQALGEKLFF.

The chain links TRBV6-6 to TRBJ1-2; D is uncertain. CDR1 MNHNY and CDR2 SVGAGI come from the germline V gene (reference sequence). The CDR3 is 15 amino acids. V was clipped by 4 bases and J by 0 bases, with 12 bases between them. The CDR3: CASSSPPPANYGYTF. CDR3 DNA sequence: TGTGCCAGCAGTTCCCCTCCTCCAGCTAACTATGGCTACACCTTC.

This clone was seen only once. The rearrangement links TRBV19 to TRBJ1-6; D possibly corresponds to TRBD1 (5 bases). The CDR3 runs 13 residues. V shed 7 bases and J shed 14 bases, with 18 bases lying between them. From germline, CDR1 is LNHDA and CDR2 SQIVND (reference sequence). CDR3 sequence: CASTPSRAGALHF. CDR3 in DNA: TGTGCCAGTACCCCCAGCAGGGCTGGGGCCCTCCACTTT.

The chain is built from TRBV27 and TRBJ2-1; 12 positions match TRBD2. Trimming took 5 bases from V and 6 from J; bases not matched to a gene: 8. Germline V gene data show CDR1 as MNHEY and CDR2 as SMNVEV (reference sequence). The CDR3 spans 16 residues. The CDR3 is CASSIRSSGRANEQFF. CDR3 nucleotide sequence: TGTGCCAGCAGTATTAGATCTAGCGGGAGGGCCAATGAGCAGTTCTTC.

V usage is TRBV7-8 and J usage is TRBJ1-4, with no clear D. Germline V lookup: CDR1 SGHVS, CDR2 FQNEAQ. The germline V and J ends were trimmed by 2 bases and 11 bases, with 9 bases remaining between them. CDR3 length: 12 amino acids. The DNA of the CDR3 is TGTGCCAGCAGCTTAAGGCGCGGCAAACTGTTTTTT. As protein: CASSLRRGKLFF.

The CDR3 sequence: CASSVGLNEQFF. CDR3 DNA sequence: TGTGCCAGCAGCGTAGGTCTTAATGAGCAGTTCTTC. The chain joins TRBV9 to TRBJ2-1; D gene unclear. This CDR3 is 12 amino acids long. Looked up from germline, CDR1 is SGDLS and CDR2 is YYNGEE. Trimming took off 0 bases at V and 7 bases at J, with 5 bases between the two ends.

This clone was seen only once. The chain uses TRBV7-6 and TRBJ2-1; D may be TRBD2 (5 bases). This CDR3 is 17 amino acids long. CDR1 is SGHVS, CDR2 FNYEAQ, per germline. Trimming took off 5 bases at V and 2 bases at J, with 19 bases between the two ends. This chain's CDR3 is CASSPLVARQTYNEQFF. The DNA for the CDR3 is TGTGCCAGCAGCCCCCTCGTAGCGCGCCAAACCTACAATGAGCAGTTCTTC.

The chain has TRBV27 and TRBJ2-2; no definite D call. Trimming took 2 bases from V and 5 from J, leaving 9 bases between them. Looked up from germline, CDR1 is MNHEY and CDR2 is SMNVEV (reference sequence). The CDR3 sequence is 14 residues long. CDR3 sequence: CASSLQVWTGELFF. CDR3 nucleotides: TGTGCCAGCAGTTTACAGGTTTGGACCGGGGAGCTGTTTTTT.

The rearrangement joins TRBV4-3 to TRBJ1-6, with 7 bases that match TRBD1. This CDR3 spans 14 amino acids. Germline-derived CDR1 and CDR2 are LGHNA and YSLEER. With V trimmed by 1 base and J by 10 bases, 4 bases remained unmatched. CDR3 residues: CASSQGQGGSPLHF. As DNA, the CDR3 is TGCGCCAGCAGCCAAGGGCAGGGGGGATCACCCCTCCACTTT.

This clone was seen just once. The gene calls are TRBV4-1 and TRBJ2-5, with 9 bases fitting TRBD2. The CDR3 runs 15 residues. Germline assignment: CDR1 MGHRA and CDR2 YSYEKL. V trimming: 2 bases; J trimming: 3 bases; junction bases outside the gene matches: 4. DNA for the CDR3: TGCGCCAGCAGCCAAAACGAGCGGGGGGAAGAGACCCAGTACTTC. This translates into CASSQNERGEETQYF.

This chain uses TRBV2 with TRBJ1-2; TRBD1 is a possible D gene (5 bases). The CDR3 totals 15 residues. Germline V gene data show CDR1 as SNHLY and CDR2 as FYNNEI. V was trimmed by 0 bases and J by 8 bases, leaving 16 bases between them. The CDR3 region has the DNA TGTGCCAGCAGTGAAGCTGCGGGGACCTATAGGGGCTACACCTTC. This gives the protein CASSEAAGTYRGYTF.

This chain uses TRBV7-8 with TRBJ2-4, with 8 bases lining up with TRBD2. The V segment lost 5 bases and the J segment 7 bases; nucleotides outside the gene matches: 10. CDR3 length: 15 residues. The V gene's germline CDR1 is SGHVS and CDR2 FQNEAQ. In DNA, the CDR3 is TGTGCCAGCAGCCTTCCCGGACTAGCCGGGAACATTCAGTACTTC. Translating gives CASSLPGLAGNIQYF. Based on the CDR3 plus reference TRBV7-8 and TRBJ2-4, the full variable domain is GAGVSQSPRYKVAKRGQDVALRCDPISGHVSLFWYQQALGQGPEFLTYFQNEAQLDKSGLPSDRFFAERPEGSVSTLKIQRTQQEDSAVYLCASSLPGLAGNIQYFGAGTRLSVL.

The J gene is TRBJ2-7, the V gene TRBV5-1; tentatively, D is TRBD2 (6 bases). This CDR3 region has 13 residues. V shed 9 bases and J shed 4 bases, with 17 bases lying between them. Germline V CDR1 and CDR2: SGHRS, YFSETQ. Here the CDR3 DNA reads TGCGCCACCGCCGGGAGTTGGGGATACGAGCAGTACTTC. Translation gives CATAGSWGYEQYF.

This clone showed up many times. J is TRBJ2-1 and V is TRBV19; 7 bases line up with TRBD2. From germline, CDR1 is LNHDA and CDR2 SQIVND (reference sequence). This CDR3 is 16 amino acids long. The V and J ends lost 6 bases and 0 bases, in that order; junction bases with no gene match: 8. The CDR3 sequence is CASSLSGADSYNEQFF. Here the CDR3 DNA reads TGTGCCAGTAGCCTGAGCGGGGCCGACTCCTACAATGAGCAGTTCTTC.

This clone was counted a few times. This chain connects TRBV7-2 to TRBJ2-4; TRBD2 might be the D (5 bases). Germline V gene data show CDR1 as SGHTA and CDR2 as FQGNSA. V lost 2 bases, J lost 3 bases, and 11 bases lay in between. The CDR3 consists of 15 residues. As DNA, the CDR3 is TGTGCCAGCAGCTTACTTTCCGGGGACAAAAACATTCAGTACTTC. It codes for CASSLLSGDKNIQYF. The whole variable domain, filled in from reference TRBV7-2 and TRBJ2-4, reads GAGVSQSPSNKVTEKGKDVELRCDPISGHTALYWYRQSLGQGLEFLIYFQGNSAPDKSGLPSDRFSAERTGGSVSTLTIQRTQQEDSAVYLCASSLLSGDKNIQYFGAGTRLSVL.

The chain links TRBV27 to TRBJ2-1; D might be TRBD2 (6 bases). V dropped 6 bases and J dropped 9 bases, with 12 bases sitting between them. CDR3 length: 12 residues. Germline lookup yields CDR1 MNHEY and CDR2 SMNVEV (reference sequence). Here the CDR3 reads CASSRGSSEQFF. The DNA of the CDR3 is TGTGCCAGCAGCCGGGGGTCGAGTGAGCAGTTCTTC.

CDR3 nucleotides: TGTGCCAGCAGCATAAGACAGGGGGGTCGGAATGAGCAGTTCTTC. As protein: CASSIRQGGRNEQFF. The rearrangement links TRBV7-6 to TRBJ2-1; 9 nucleotides match TRBD1. The CDR3 runs to 15 residues. Germline V gene sequence: CDR1 SGHVS, CDR2 FNYEAQ. V lost 5 bases to trimming and J lost 7 bases; unmatched junction nucleotides: 9.

CDR3 nucleotide sequence: TGTGCCAGCAGAAAGAGGGTGTGGGACACAGATACGCAGTATTTT. This translates into CASRKRVWDTDTQYF. The V and J genes are TRBV6-4 and TRBJ2-3, with a weak D call TRBD2 (5 bases). Germline V lookup: CDR1 MRHNA, CDR2 SNTAGT. This CDR3 contains 15 residues. Trimming took off 6 bases at V and 2 bases at J, with 15 bases between the two ends.

The V gene is TRBV6-1, the J gene TRBJ2-1; 11 bases map to TRBD2. Looked up from germline, CDR1 is MNHNS and CDR2 is SASEGT. The CDR3 is made up of 14 amino acids. J was trimmed by 7 bases and V by 6 bases; bases with no gene match: 5. This CDR3 reads CASRLAGGVNEQFF. The CDR3 nucleotides are TGTGCCAGCAGGCTAGCGGGAGGTGTGAATGAGCAGTTCTTC.

This chain uses TRBV28 with TRBJ1-3; D is undetermined. Trimming removed 1 base from V and 6 bases from J, with 7 bases in between. This CDR3 has 13 residues. Per the germline V gene, CDR1 is MDHEN and CDR2 is SYDVKM. The CDR3 region has the DNA TGTGCCAGCAGTTTATTAGTGAAAAACACCATATATTTT. Its protein is CASSLLVKNTIYF. The variable domain in full, completed from reference TRBV28 and TRBJ1-3, reads DVKVTQSSRYLVKRTGEKVFLECVQDMDHENMFWYRQDPGLGLRLIYFSYDVKMKEKGDIPEGYSVSREKKERFSLILESASTNQTSMYLCASSLLVKNTIYFGEGSWLTVV.

V usage is TRBV5-6 and J usage is TRBJ2-1, with 14 bases aligning to TRBD2. The CDR3 consists of 16 residues. Germline loops: CDR1 SGHDT, CDR2 YYEEEE. V shed 2 bases and J 9 bases; nucleotides not matched to a gene: 7. CDR3 sequence: CASSLPTSGGVSEQFF. DNA for the CDR3: TGTGCCAGCAGCTTACCGACTAGCGGGGGGGTTAGTGAGCAGTTCTTC.

The chain recombines TRBV13 with TRBJ2-1, with unresolved D. Germline V CDR1 and CDR2: PRHDT, FYEKMQ (reference sequence). The V end lost 2 bases, the J end lost 8 bases, and 7 bases lay between the germline ends. The CDR3 loop spans 12 amino acids. CDR3 residues: CASSLWLDEQFF. CDR3 sequence (DNA): TGTGCCAGCAGCTTATGGTTAGATGAGCAGTTCTTC.

CDR3 amino acids: CASSFGGLAGGLKVHEQFF. The CDR3 DNA reads TGTGCCAGCAGCTTTGGGGGACTAGCGGGAGGGCTAAAGGTGCATGAGCAGTTCTTC. This sequence joins TRBV5-4 and TRBJ2-1; 16 bases are shared with TRBD2. Germline CDR1 reads SGHNT; CDR2 reads YYREEE (reference sequence). V shed 2 bases, J shed 8 bases, and the junction held 13 bases outside the gene matches. The CDR3 consists of 19 residues.